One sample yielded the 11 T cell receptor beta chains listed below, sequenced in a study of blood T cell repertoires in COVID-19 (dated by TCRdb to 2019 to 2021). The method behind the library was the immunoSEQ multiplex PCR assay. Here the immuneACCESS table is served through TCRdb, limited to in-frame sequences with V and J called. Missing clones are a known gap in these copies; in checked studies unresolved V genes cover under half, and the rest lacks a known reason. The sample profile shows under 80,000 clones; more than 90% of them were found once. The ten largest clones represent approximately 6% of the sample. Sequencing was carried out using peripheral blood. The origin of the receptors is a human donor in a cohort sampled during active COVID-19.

CDR3 residues: CASSDLGLLAGGIYNEQFF. The DNA for the CDR3 is TGTGCCAGCAGTGATCTGGGTTTACTAGCGGGAGGGATCTACAATGAGCAGTTCTTC. This sequence joins TRBV2 and TRBJ2-1; TRBD2 matches 13 bases. This CDR3 comprises 19 residues. Unmatched junction bases numbered 11, after V lost 3 bases and J lost 3 bases. Per germline, CDR1 SNHLY and CDR2 FYNNEI. Variable domain in full (rest from reference TRBV2 and TRBJ2-1): EPEVTQTPSHQVTQMGQEVILRCVPISNHLYFYWYRQILGQKVEFLVSFYNNEISEKSEIFDDQFSVERPDGSNFTLKIRSTKLEDSAMYFCASSDLGLLAGGIYNEQFFGPGTRLTVL.

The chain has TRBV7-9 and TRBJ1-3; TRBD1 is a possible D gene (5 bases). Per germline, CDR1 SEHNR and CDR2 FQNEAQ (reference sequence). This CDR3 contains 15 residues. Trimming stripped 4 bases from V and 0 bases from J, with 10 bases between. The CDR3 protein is CASSSYTGSGNTIYF. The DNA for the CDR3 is TGTGCCAGCAGCTCTTATACAGGCTCTGGAAACACCATATATTTT. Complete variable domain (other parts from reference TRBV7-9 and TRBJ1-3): DTGVSQNPRHKITKRGQNVTFRCDPISEHNRLYWYRQTLGQGPEFLTYFQNEAQLEKSRLLSDRFSAERPKGSFSTLEIQRTEQGDSAMYLCASSSYTGSGNTIYFGEGSWLTVV.

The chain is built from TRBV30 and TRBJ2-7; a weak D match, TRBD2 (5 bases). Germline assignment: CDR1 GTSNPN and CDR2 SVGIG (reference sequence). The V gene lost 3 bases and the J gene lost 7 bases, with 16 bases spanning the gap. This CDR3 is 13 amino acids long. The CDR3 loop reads CAWSVGTAGEQYF. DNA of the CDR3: TGTGCCTGGAGCGTAGGTACCGCGGGTGAGCAGTACTTC. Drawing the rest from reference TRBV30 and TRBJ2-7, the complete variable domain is SQTIHQWPATLVQPVGSPLSLECTVEGTSNPNLYWYRQAAGRGLQLLFYSVGIGQISSEVPQNLSASRPQDRQFILSSKKLLLSDSGFYLCAWSVGTAGEQYFGPGTRLTVT.

This CDR3 is CASSLVGAGELDEQFF. The CDR3 nucleotides are TGTGCCAGCAGTCTCGTAGGAGCGGGAGAATTGGATGAGCAGTTCTTC. The chain uses TRBV5-6 and TRBJ2-1, with 8 bases identical to TRBD2. Germline CDR1 and CDR2: SGHDT and YYEEEE. The CDR3 has 16 amino acids. V shed 5 bases, J shed 8 bases, and the junction held 15 bases outside the gene matches.

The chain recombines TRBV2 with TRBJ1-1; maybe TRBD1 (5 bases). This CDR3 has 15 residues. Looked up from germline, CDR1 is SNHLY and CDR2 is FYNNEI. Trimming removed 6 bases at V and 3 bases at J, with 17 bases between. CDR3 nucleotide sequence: TGTGCCAGCAGGGCGACCGGGGGATCGTACACTGAAGCTTTCTTT. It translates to CASRATGGSYTEAFF. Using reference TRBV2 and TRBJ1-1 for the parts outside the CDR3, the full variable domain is EPEVTQTPSHQVTQMGQEVILRCVPISNHLYFYWYRQILGQKVEFLVSFYNNEISEKSEIFDDQFSVERPDGSNFTLKIRSTKLEDSAMYFCASRATGGSYTEAFFGQGTRLTVV.

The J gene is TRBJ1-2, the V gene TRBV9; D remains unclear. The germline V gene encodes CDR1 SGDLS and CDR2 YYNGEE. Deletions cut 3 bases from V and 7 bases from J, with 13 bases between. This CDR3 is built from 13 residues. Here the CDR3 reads CASSGSRNVGYTF. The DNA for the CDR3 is TGTGCCAGCAGCGGATCCAGGAACGTTGGCTACACCTTC.

Written as DNA, the CDR3 is TGTGCCAGCAGTTTGCTCAGGGGGATAGAGACCCAGTACTTC. It yields the protein CASSLLRGIETQYF. The J gene is TRBJ2-5, the V gene TRBV28; TRBD1 matches 7 bases. J lost 4 bases, V lost 3 bases, and 5 bases had no gene match. Per the germline V gene, CDR1 is MDHEN and CDR2 is SYDVKM. This CDR3 contains 14 residues.

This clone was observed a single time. CDR3 protein: CASSPSLAGGKETQYF. The CDR3 nucleotides read TGTGCCAGCAGTCCCTCACTGGCGGGGGGGAAAGAGACCCAGTACTTC. The rearrangement joins TRBV27 to TRBJ2-5; TRBD2 matches 9 bases. The CDR3 sequence is 16 residues long. V shed 5 bases, J shed 3 bases, and the junction held 10 bases outside the gene matches. The germline V gene has CDR1 MNHEY and CDR2 SMNVEV (reference sequence).

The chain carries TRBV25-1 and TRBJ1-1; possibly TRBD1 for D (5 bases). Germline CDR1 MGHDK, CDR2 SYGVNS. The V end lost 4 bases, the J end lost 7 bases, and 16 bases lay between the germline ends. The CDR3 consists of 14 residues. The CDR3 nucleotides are TGTGCCAGCAGTGCTACAGACAGTAAACGTGAAGCTTTCTTT. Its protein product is CASSATDSKREAFF.

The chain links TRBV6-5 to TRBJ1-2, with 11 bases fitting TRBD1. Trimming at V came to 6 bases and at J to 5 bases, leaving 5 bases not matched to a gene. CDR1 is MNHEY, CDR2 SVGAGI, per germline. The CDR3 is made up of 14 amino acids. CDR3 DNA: TGTGCCAGCAGAAAAGGACAGGGGGCTTATGGCTACACCTTC. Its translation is CASRKGQGAYGYTF.

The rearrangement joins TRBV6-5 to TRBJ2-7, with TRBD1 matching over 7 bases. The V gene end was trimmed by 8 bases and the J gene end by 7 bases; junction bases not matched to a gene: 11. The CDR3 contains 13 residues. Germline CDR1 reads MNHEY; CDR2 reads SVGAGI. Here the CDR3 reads CASRTGAFGEQYF. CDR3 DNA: TGTGCCAGCCGTACAGGGGCCTTCGGGGAGCAGTACTTC.